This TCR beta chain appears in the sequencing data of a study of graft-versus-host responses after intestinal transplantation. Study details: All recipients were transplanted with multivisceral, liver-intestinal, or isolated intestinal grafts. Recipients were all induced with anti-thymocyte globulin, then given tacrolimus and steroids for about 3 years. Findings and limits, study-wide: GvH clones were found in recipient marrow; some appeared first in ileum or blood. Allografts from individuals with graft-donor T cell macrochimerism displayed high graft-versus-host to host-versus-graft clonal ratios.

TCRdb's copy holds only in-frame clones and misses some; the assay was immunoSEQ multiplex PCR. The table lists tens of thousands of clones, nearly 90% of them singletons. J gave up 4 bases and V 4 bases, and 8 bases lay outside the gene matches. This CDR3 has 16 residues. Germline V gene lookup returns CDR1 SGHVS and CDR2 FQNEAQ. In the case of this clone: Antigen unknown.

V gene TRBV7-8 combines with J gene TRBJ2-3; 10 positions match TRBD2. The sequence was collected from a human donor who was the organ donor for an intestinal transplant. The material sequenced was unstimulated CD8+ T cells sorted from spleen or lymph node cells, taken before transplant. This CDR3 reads CASSSLSGGAPDTQYF. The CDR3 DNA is TGTGCCAGCAGCTCATTGAGCGGGGGGGCCCCAGATACGCAGTATTTT.